The 7 T cell receptor beta chains below all came from one sample that was sequenced in a study of cytomegalovirus exposure and HLA in healthy donors. The PCR contained 60 Vbeta and 13 Jbeta primers. TCRdb's copy holds only in-frame clones and misses some; the assay was immunoSEQ multiplex PCR. The repertoire has 85,000 to 120,000 clones, around 79% of them found once; the top ten carry 3.5% to 4%. Sequenced: PBMCs. The receptors come from a man in his sixties in good health and CMV-seronegative.

The chain couples TRBV18 to TRBJ1-3, with TRBD1 identical over 11 bases. The germline gives CDR1 KGHSH, CDR2 LQKENI. This CDR3 has 16 residues. Trimming at V came to 2 bases and at J to 3 bases, leaving 3 bases not matched to a gene. The CDR3 bases are TGTGCCAGCTCACCAGGACAGGGGGCGGGTGGAAACACCATATATTTT. Its translation: CASSPGQGAGGNTIYF.

The chain carries TRBV6-6 and TRBJ1-5; D ambiguous. V was shortened by 6 bases and J by 4 bases, with 10 bases between the two germline ends. Germline-derived CDR1 and CDR2 are MNHNY and SVGAGI (reference sequence). The CDR3 length is 13 residues. The CDR3 nucleotides are TGTGCCAGCAGCCAGACAATAAATCAGCCCCAGCATTTT. Its protein is CASSQTINQPQHF.

V gene TRBV7-2 combines with J gene TRBJ2-5; a possible D gene is TRBD1 (5 bases). From germline, CDR1 is SGHTA and CDR2 FQGNSA. V lost 3 bases and J 1 base, leaving 21 bases between the germline ends. The CDR3 runs to 18 residues. The DNA of the CDR3 is TGTGCCAGCAGCTTGGGTCAGGGAAGCTGGGGCGGCCAAGAGACCCAGTACTTC. Protein sequence: CASSLGQGSWGGQETQYF.

The CDR3 loop reads CASSVDRVDEQYF. In DNA form, the CDR3 reads TGTGCCAGCAGTGTGGACAGGGTGGATGAGCAGTACTTC. The genes are TRBV2 and TRBJ2-7; 8 bases are shared with TRBD1. J gave up 7 bases and V 4 bases, and 6 bases lay outside the gene matches. There are 13 residues in the CDR3. From germline, CDR1 is SNHLY and CDR2 FYNNEI.

The table lists this clone with a count of one. The V call is TRBV9, the J call TRBJ2-2, with TRBD1 identical over 7 bases. The CDR3 is made up of 15 amino acids. Germline lookup yields CDR1 SGDLS and CDR2 YYNGEE. The J segment lost 6 bases and the V segment lost 4 bases, leaving 9 bases of the junction unmatched. The CDR3 sequence: CASSPTPDRSGELFF. CDR3 sequence (DNA): TGTGCCAGCAGCCCCACCCCGGACAGGTCCGGGGAGCTGTTTTTT. Filled out from reference TRBV9 and TRBJ2-2, the complete variable domain reads DSGVTQTPKHLITATGQRVTLRCSPRSGDLSVYWYQQSLDQGLQFLIQYYNGEERAKGNILERFSAQQFPDLHSELNLSSLELGDSALYFCASSPTPDRSGELFFGEGSRLTVL.

The chain employs TRBV5-4 and TRBJ2-6; 9 nucleotides line up with TRBD1. V shed 4 bases and J 0 bases; nucleotides not matched to a gene: 8. This CDR3 has 18 residues. Germline V lookup: CDR1 SGHNT, CDR2 YYREEE (reference sequence). The DNA of the CDR3 is TGTGCCAGCAGCGGCGGGACAGGGCCTTACTCTGGGGCCAACGTCCTGACTTTC. This codes for CASSGGTGPYSGANVLTF.

The gene calls are TRBV9 and TRBJ2-1; 8 positions agree with TRBD1. The junction had 6 bases not matched to a gene; V was cut back by 3 bases and J by 4 bases. This CDR3 region has 15 residues. Germline loops: CDR1 SGDLS, CDR2 YYNGEE. The CDR3 coding sequence is TGTGCCAGCAGCGGCGGACAGGGTTCATACAATGAGCAGTTCTTC. Protein product: CASSGGQGSYNEQFF.